The clone carrying this T cell receptor (beta chain) showed up many times. Its antigen remains unknown. Prepared libraries of TCR beta cDNA carried unique molecular identifiers. There were roughly 0.95 to 11 million T cells, and approximately 500,000 cDNA molecules came from them. TCRdb processed the PCR reads anew with MiXCR; each CDR3 protein has one entry. Of approximately 260,000 distinct CDR3 sequences in the sample, 30% to 45% were seen once. These data originate in a study of post-analysis software for immune sequencing data. General study findings and limits: About five TRBV segments were more frequent in patients than controls; TRBV5-6, TRBV5-1 and TRBV20-1 belonged to this group. Normalized Chao1 diversity in multiple sclerosis patients fell significantly below that of controls.

The germline V and J ends were trimmed by 6 bases and 8 bases, with 22 bases remaining between them. Germline V gene sequence: CDR1 DFQATT, CDR2 SNEGSKA (reference sequence). The CDR3 has 14 amino acids. What was sequenced was blood. This chain uses TRBV20-1 with TRBJ1-2, with TRBD1 as a possible D gene (5 bases). The receptor was derived from a girl aged 10-17 years with multiple sclerosis. CDR3 in amino acids: CSAPSFGGPKGYTF. The CDR3 coding sequence is TGCAGTGCCCCCTCTTTTGGGGGACCGAAGGGCTACACCTTC.